This is a list of T cell receptor beta chains from one sample in a study of blood T cell repertoires in COVID-19. Clones were sequenced by immunoSEQ multiplex PCR, and TCRdb holds only the in-frame ones, with some missing. The data contain over 250,000 clones, about nine tenths of them singletons. The sequencing input was peripheral blood. The receptors shown here come from a man aged 45-65 years with acute or convalescent COVID-19. CDR3s leave out the opening cysteine and the closing phenylalanine or tryptophan.

J gene,V gene,CDR3 protein
TRBJ2-5,TRBV13,ASSLGGHTRSVYQETQY
TRBJ2-3,TRBV6-5,ASSYRGLGTDTQY
TRBJ2-1,TRBV27,ASKLAGLDNEQF
TRBJ1-1,TRBV18,ASSASRQTEAF
TRBJ1-1,TRBV5-6,ASSTTLWGLENTEAF
TRBJ1-2,TRBV6-5,ASRGGRYGYT
TRBJ1-5,TRBV2,ASRAGYSNQPQH
TRBJ1-5,TRBV11-2,ASSPGVSQPQH
TRBJ2-1,TRBV25-1,ASRDSGGPYNEQF
TRBJ1-1,TRBV5-1,ASSLGSQGDTEAF
TRBJ1-5,TRBV6-6,AAGQLGNNQPQH
TRBJ2-7,TRBV6-1,ASSEGYRLYEQY
TRBJ1-6,TRBV30,AWSVEARGIPPLH
TRBJ1-1,TRBV29-1,SGVQGINEAF
TRBJ1-3,TRBV30,AWNRDSGNTIY
TRBJ1-2,TRBV18,ASSLPDRVNYGYT
TRBJ2-3,TRBV5-1,ASSLGLATDTQY
TRBJ2-1,TRBV7-2,ASSLGGAASYNEQF
TRBJ2-1,TRBV27,ASSRRLAEDEQF
TRBJ2-2,TRBV5-1,ASGGPAFPGELF